The 30 T cell receptor beta chains in this list originate from one sample, sequenced in a study of metastatic and nonmetastatic thyroid tumors. TCRdb ran MiXCR on the PCR reads. This sample has 9,000 to 15,000 clones, with more than 30% found just once. No patient had received any treatment before thyroid surgery. Sequenced material: tumor tissue. These receptors originate from a female donor with papillary thyroid cancer or a benign thyroid nodule (not recorded which). Some clones in this sample may be carry-over from other donors' samples.

The J gene is TRBJ2-7, the V gene TRBV6-1; 8 bases are shared with TRBD2. CDR1 and CDR2 from the germline V gene are MNHNS and SASEGT. This CDR3 contains 15 residues. The junction had 10 bases not matched to a gene; V was cut back by 6 bases and J by 3 bases. The DNA for the CDR3 is TGTGCCAGCAGCGTAGGGTTAGCGGGAATCTACGAGCAGTACTTC. This gives the protein CASSVGLAGIYEQYF.

In this sample, this clone turned up many times. It may be a read error: a sequence one base away is much more abundant. The sample contains more than one DNA sequence encoding this CDR3. The chain is built from TRBV25-1 and TRBJ2-3, with D possibly matching TRBD1 (6 bases). The CDR3 extends over 14 amino acids. From germline, CDR1 is MGHDK and CDR2 SYGVNS. V lost 5 bases and J lost 4, with 13 bases in between. CDR3 nucleotides: TGTGCCAGCAGTCAAAGGGGGAAGTCAGATACGCAGTATTTT. The encoded protein is CASSQRGKSDTQYF.

The gene calls are TRBV28 and TRBJ2-3; TRBD2 matches at 13 bases. The germline CDR1 and CDR2 sequences are MDHEN and SYDVKM. V shed 4 bases and J 0 bases; nucleotides not matched to a gene: 7. This CDR3 is 18 amino acids long. Here the CDR3 reads CASSSWGLAGLSTDTQYF. CDR3 nucleotides: TGTGCCAGCAGTTCCTGGGGACTAGCGGGACTTAGCACAGATACGCAGTATTTT.

The chain joins TRBV9 to TRBJ2-7, with 12 bases identical to TRBD2. The CDR3 spans 18 residues. Trimming cost V 0 bases and J 2 bases; bases outside gene matches: 9. CDR1 and CDR2 (germline): SGDLS, YYNGEE. The CDR3 is CASSVGVGGLAGTYEQYF. The DNA for the CDR3 is TGTGCCAGCAGCGTAGGTGTTGGAGGACTAGCGGGGACCTACGAGCAGTACTTC.

This clone was detected many times. This chain joins TRBV5-4 and TRBJ2-2; D unresolved. CDR1 and CDR2 (germline): SGHNT, YYREEE (reference sequence). The CDR3 loop spans 15 amino acids. Trimming took off 4 bases at V and 2 bases at J, with 12 bases between the two ends. CDR3: CASSLDGQNTGELFF. The CDR3 bases are TGTGCCAGCAGCCTGGACGGGCAAAACACCGGGGAGCTGTTTTTT.

With respect to this clone: The junction shows a germline mismatch at one end, possibly a read error. The J gene is TRBJ1-1, the V gene TRBV6-2 or TRBV6-3; D unresolved. Germline assignment: CDR1 MNHEY and CDR2 SVGEGT. The CDR3 is 15 residues long. The CDR3 region has the DNA TGTGCCAGAAGTTACTCCGACATTGGGTACACTGAAGCATTATTT. It codes for CARSYSDIGYTEALF.

This clone occurred many times. This rearrangement joins TRBV7-2 to TRBJ2-4, with D possibly matching TRBD2 (6 bases). Germline lookup yields CDR1 SGHTA and CDR2 FQGNSA. V lost 5 bases to trimming and J lost 9 bases, with 14 bases between them. This CDR3 spans 13 amino acids. This CDR3 is CASSETSNGIQYF. As DNA, the CDR3 is TGTGCCAGCAGCGAGACTAGTAACGGCATTCAGTACTTC.

The gene calls are TRBV30 and TRBJ1-1; D not certain. Germline V lookup: CDR1 GTSNPN, CDR2 SVGIG (reference sequence). CDR3 length: 13 residues. The V end lost 0 bases, the J end lost 7 bases, and 12 bases lay between the germline ends. The CDR3 is CAWSVGHWGEAFF. The CDR3 nucleotides are TGTGCCTGGAGTGTAGGGCATTGGGGTGAAGCTTTCTTT.

The V call is TRBV4-1, the J call TRBJ2-7, with 9 bases lining up with TRBD2. Germline loops: CDR1 MGHRA, CDR2 YSYEKL. This CDR3 comprises 16 residues. Trimming cost V 1 base and J 0 bases; bases outside gene matches: 4. Written as DNA, the CDR3 is TGCGCCAGCAGCCAAGGGCGGACTAGCGACTCCTACGAGCAGTACTTC. This translates into CASSQGRTSDSYEQYF.

The chain recombines TRBV19 with TRBJ1-1; 9 nucleotides agree with TRBD1. The V and J ends lost 8 bases and 6 bases, in that order; junction bases with no gene match: 13. CDR3 length equals 15 residues. The germline V gene has CDR1 LNHDA and CDR2 SQIVND (reference sequence). DNA for the CDR3: TGTGCCAGTGAAGTAAGGGACAGGGAGGTCTCTGAAGCTTTCTTT. Protein product: CASEVRDREVSEAFF. The entire variable domain, with the rest obtained from reference TRBV19 and TRBJ1-1, is as follows: DGGITQSPKYLFRKEGQNVTLSCEQNLNHDAMYWYRQDPGQGLRLIYYSQIVNDFQKGDIAEGYSVSREKKESFPLTVTSAQKNPTAFYLCASEVRDREVSEAFFGQGTRLTVV.

The chain has TRBV10-1 and TRBJ1-6; TRBD1 matches at 9 bases. This CDR3 comprises 14 residues. Germline assignment: CDR1 WNHNN and CDR2 SYGVQD (reference sequence). J gave up 7 bases and V 4 bases, and 2 bases lay outside the gene matches. In nucleotides, the CDR3 is TGCGCCAGCAGTGCCGGGACAGGGAATTCACCCCTCCACTTT. This translates into CASSAGTGNSPLHF.

This clone has ten or more counts. Just one base apart from a much larger clone, this may be a read error. Other DNA sequences in the same sample also yield this CDR3. The chain joins TRBV12-3 or TRBV12-4 to TRBJ1-6; 7 bases map to TRBD1. CDR3 length: 15 amino acids. V lost 4 bases, J lost 10 bases, and 10 bases stayed unmatched. CDR3 DNA sequence: TGTGCCAGCAGTTCTAACAGGGGAGGACGCTCACCCCTCCACTTT. Amino acids: CASSSNRGGRSPLHF.

V gene TRBV12-3 or TRBV12-4 combines with J gene TRBJ2-7, with D possibly matching TRBD2 (6 bases). This CDR3 has 12 amino acids. Trimming took 4 bases from V and 10 from J, leaving 14 bases between them. In nucleotides, the CDR3 is TGTGCCAGCAGTTACCGGGACTCCTTTCAGTACTTC. Translation: CASSYRDSFQYF.

Worth noting for this clone: A junction end diverges from the germline sequence, so it may reflect a read error. The chain couples TRBV11-2 to TRBJ2-2, with D perhaps matching TRBD2 (6 bases). The CDR3 is made up of 17 amino acids. Germline lookup yields CDR1 SGHAT and CDR2 FQNNGV. The CDR3 region is CASTLGFGGKTTGELFF. Here the CDR3 DNA reads TGTGCCAGCACCTTAGGATTTGGGGGGAAGACGACCGGGGAGCTGTTTTTT.

The genes are TRBV5-1 and TRBJ2-3, with TRBD2 identical over 10 bases. The CDR3 is 16 residues long. The J segment lost 5 bases and the V segment lost 0 bases, leaving 6 bases of the junction unmatched. CDR1 SGHRS and CDR2 YFSETQ come from the germline V gene. The CDR3 sequence: CASSLEVAGGLDTQYF. The CDR3 DNA reads TGCGCCAGCAGCTTGGAAGTAGCGGGAGGCCTAGATACGCAGTATTTT.

This clone has a handful of counts. The V gene is TRBV2, the J gene TRBJ2-1; D may be TRBD1 (6 bases). The CDR3 has 12 residues. V lost 6 bases, J lost 4 bases, and 7 bases lay in between. The germline V gene encodes CDR1 SNHLY and CDR2 FYNNEI. The CDR3 loop is CASRRGYNEQFF. CDR3 nucleotide sequence: TGTGCCAGCAGAAGGGGGTACAATGAGCAGTTCTTC.

The rearrangement uses TRBV7-8 and TRBJ2-7; 10 bases are shared with TRBD1. Germline V gives CDR1 SGHVS, CDR2 FQNEAQ. The CDR3 loop spans 14 amino acids. The ends lost 0 bases at V and 6 bases at J; junction bases unmatched: 2. The CDR3 nucleotides are TGTGCCAGCAGCTTAGCGTGGGACAGGGGCGAGCAGTACTTC. It translates to CASSLAWDRGEQYF.

This chain joins TRBV4-3 and TRBJ2-3; D call uncertain. Between the trimmed V and J ends, which lost 1 base and 1 base, there was a span of 6 bases. CDR1 is LGHNA and CDR2 is YSLEER in the germline V gene. This CDR3 has 14 amino acids. CDR3 DNA sequence: TGCGCCAGCAGCCAAGTTCTGGGCACAGATACGCAGTATTTT. Translating it yields CASSQVLGTDTQYF.

The V and J genes are TRBV6-6 and TRBJ1-1; D remains unclear. The CDR3 loop spans 15 amino acids. Germline loops: CDR1 MNHNY, CDR2 SVGAGI (reference sequence). With 0 bases removed from V and 6 bases from J, the gap between germline ends came to 14 bases. DNA of the CDR3: TGTGCCAGCAGTTACTCGATGAGCAGCGGGGCTGAAGCTTTCTTT. Protein sequence: CASSYSMSSGAEAFF.

The chain links TRBV4-1 to TRBJ1-2, with D possibly TRBD1 on 5 matching bases. The V end lost 4 bases, the J end lost 4 bases, and 19 bases lay between the germline ends. CDR1 MGHRA and CDR2 YSYEKL come from the germline V gene. The CDR3 length is 16 residues. CDR3: CASSPQMAGRLYGYTF. The CDR3 DNA reads as TGCGCCAGCAGCCCCCAGATGGCAGGGCGCCTCTATGGCTACACCTTC.

This chain joins TRBV4-1 and TRBJ2-7; 8 bases line up with TRBD1. With V trimmed by 2 bases and J by 5 bases, 5 bases remained unmatched. The length of the CDR3 is 14 residues. Germline values: CDR1 MGHRA, CDR2 YSYEKL. The CDR3 nucleotides read TGCGCCAGCAGCCAAAGGCAGGGGGCGGACGAGCAGTACTTC. Protein sequence: CASSQRQGADEQYF.

By share, this clone ranks as medium-sized. This rearrangement joins TRBV2 to TRBJ2-1, with a tentative D call TRBD1 (5 bases). V lost 7 bases and J 4 bases, leaving 8 bases between the germline ends. Germline V gene sequence: CDR1 SNHLY, CDR2 FYNNEI. This CDR3 is built from 12 residues. CDR3 protein: CASKRTYNEQFF. Written as DNA, the CDR3 is TGTGCCAGCAAACGGACATACAATGAGCAGTTCTTC.

In its sample, this clone is medium-sized. The V and J genes are TRBV3-1 and TRBJ2-1, with D possibly matching TRBD2 (5 bases). The length of the CDR3 is 15 residues. Trimming cost V 1 base and J 8 bases, with 15 bases left between them. The germline V gene has CDR1 LGHDT and CDR2 YNNKEL (reference sequence). CDR3 region: CASSQGTRAKHEQFF. CDR3 nucleotide sequence: TGTGCCAGCAGCCAAGGGACTCGAGCGAAACATGAGCAGTTCTTC.

The CDR3 sequence: CASSVLYPGGEQFF. CDR3 sequence (DNA): TGTGCCAGCAGCGTACTGTATCCGGGGGGTGAGCAGTTCTTC. The V call is TRBV9, the J call TRBJ2-1, with 7 bases fitting TRBD2. There are 14 residues in the CDR3. With V trimmed by 1 base and J by 9 bases, 7 bases remained unmatched. CDR1 and CDR2 from the germline V gene are SGDLS and YYNGEE. The full variable domain, with the rest looked up from reference TRBV9 and TRBJ2-1, is DSGVTQTPKHLITATGQRVTLRCSPRSGDLSVYWYQQSLDQGLQFLIQYYNGEERAKGNILERFSAQQFPDLHSELNLSSLELGDSALYFCASSVLYPGGEQFFGPGTRLTVL.

The chain links TRBV5-1 to TRBJ2-2; no definite D call. This CDR3 is built from 16 residues. V was shortened by 0 bases and J by 5 bases, with 14 bases between the two germline ends. The germline gives CDR1 SGHRS, CDR2 YFSETQ. CDR3 protein: CASSLVGLERTGELFF. Written as DNA, the CDR3 is TGCGCCAGCAGCTTGGTAGGGCTTGAGAGGACCGGGGAGCTGTTTTTT.

The V gene is TRBV10-3, the J gene TRBJ2-3; D unclear. Germline CDR1 and CDR2: ENHRY and SYGVKD. Trimming cost V 2 bases and J 4 bases, with 7 bases left between them. CDR3 length equals 13 residues. CDR3 region: CAISEVSADTQYF. CDR3 DNA sequence: TGTGCCATCAGTGAGGTCAGCGCAGATACGCAGTATTTT.

This clone showed up just once. The chain has TRBV10-3 and TRBJ1-1, with 7 nucleotides matching TRBD1. From germline, CDR1 is ENHRY and CDR2 SYGVKD. V lost 8 bases, J lost 0 bases, and 6 bases stayed unmatched. CDR3 size: 14 residues. The CDR3 loop is CAISPGGVNTEAFF. In DNA, the CDR3 is TGTGCCATCTCCCCAGGGGGGGTGAACACTGAAGCTTTCTTT.

In this sample, this clone is medium-sized. This chain joins TRBV3-1 and TRBJ1-2; D is uncertain. Germline V gene lookup returns CDR1 LGHDT and CDR2 YNNKEL (reference sequence). V shed 3 bases and J shed 0 bases, with 14 bases lying between them. The CDR3 is 16 amino acids. The CDR3 nucleotides are TGTGCCAGCAGCCATAATGCCCCTCAGGCTAACTATGGCTACACCTTC. Translation gives CASSHNAPQANYGYTF.

Only a few counts were recorded for this clone. The rearrangement joins TRBV11-3 to TRBJ2-5, with TRBD1 identical over 9 bases. The CDR3 runs to 13 residues. The V segment lost 5 bases and the J segment 7 bases; nucleotides outside the gene matches: 5. Germline V gene sequence: CDR1 SGHNT, CDR2 YENEEA. The CDR3 reads CASSGTDRGTQYF. The CDR3 DNA sequence: TGTGCCAGCAGCGGGACGGACAGGGGGACCCAGTACTTC.

The chain couples TRBV12-5 to TRBJ2-5, with D perhaps assigned TRBD1 or TRBD2 (6 bases each). The CDR3 has 14 amino acids. Trimming pared 11 bases from V and 0 bases from J, leaving 16 bases between. From germline, CDR1 is LGHNT and CDR2 FRNRAP. The CDR3 spells CAGLGGRYQETQYF. The CDR3 nucleotides read TGTGCTGGGCTCGGGGGCCGTTACCAAGAGACCCAGTACTTC.